Listed below are T cell receptor beta chains from one sample, sequenced in a study of T cell responses to AZD1222 COVID-19 vaccine. Method: immunoSEQ multiplex PCR; TCRdb's copy keeps in-frame clones and lacks some. The sample yields 100,000 to 150,000 clones, around 80% seen once. The sequences come from peripheral blood, collected 28 days after the second AZD1222 dose. These receptors originate from an adult who received the AZD1222 COVID-19 vaccine. Both conserved end residues are part of each CDR3. Only some rows state a clone size, as once, few, many or a class for expanded clones.

length	V	J	size	CDR3
13	TRBV11-2	TRBJ1-1	.	CASSLDRRVEAFF
17	TRBV28	TRBJ2-2	.	CASSSYHGQGTTGELFF
16	TRBV21-1	TRBJ2-2	.	CASSPRLARRDGELFF
14	TRBV4-2	TRBJ1-6	.	CASSQGQPGSPLHF
16	TRBV5-6	TRBJ1-5	.	CASSSGQEWSNQPQHF
16	TRBV7-4	TRBJ2-7	.	CASSLGTRVNPYEQYF
13	TRBV2	TRBJ1-4	once	CASIRYSGEKLFF
13	TRBV29-1	TRBJ1-2	.	CSVDGVGSGGYTF
15	TRBV7-3	TRBJ2-7	.	CASSPLPTGTYEQYF
14	TRBV9	TRBJ1-1	.	CASSVTGDGTEAFF
14	TRBV19	TRBJ1-5	.	CASSMILSNQPQHF
15	TRBV4-1	TRBJ1-3	.	CASGLGGNRGNTIYF
14	TRBV5-6	TRBJ1-5	many	CASSGQGQEQPQHF
16	TRBV19	TRBJ1-5	.	CASSMVPGQSNQPQHF
12	TRBV2	TRBJ1-4	.	CASTGASEKLFF
13	TRBV7-2	TRBJ2-7	.	CASSFKYGDEQYF
17	TRBV11-2	TRBJ2-2	.	CASSLSFLGGGTGELFF
17	TRBV15	TRBJ2-5	once	CATSTHKGAGLTETQYF
15	TRBV6-2/TRBV6-3	TRBJ2-7	.	CASSPWGRSSYEQYF
15	TRBV11-3	TRBJ2-1	.	CASSARDIPYNEQFF
12	TRBV10-3	TRBJ1-2	.	CAISESISGYTF
13	TRBV9	TRBJ1-2	.	CASSVEEGYGYTF
16	TRBV27	TRBJ1-1	.	CASSSTRTGRGTEAFF
15	TRBV4-2	TRBJ1-2	few	CASSQENRGFYGYTF
15	TRBV5-6	TRBJ2-3	.	CASSSRRTVTDTQYF
14	TRBV3-1/TRBV3-2	TRBJ1-1	.	CASRSQGRNTEAFF
14	TRBV9	TRBJ1-1	.	CASNLGRENTEAFF
12	TRBV2	TRBJ2-2	.	CASSEGGGELFF
13	TRBV30	TRBJ1-5	.	CAWDRGGNQPQHF